These T cell receptor beta chains were read from a single sample in a study of beta chain features in type 1 diabetes. TCRdb's table, derived via immunoSEQ multiplex PCR, lists solely in-frame clones and lacks some. The repertoire holds 140,000 to 150,000 clones, under 11% seen once, with 1.3% in the top ten. The sequenced material came from naive CD4+ T cells from blood. The receptor source for this set is a man between 18 and 35 years old in good health. CDR3s leave out the opening cysteine and the closing phenylalanine or tryptophan. The order of the fields is J gene, V gene, D gene, CDR3 protein. D genes are given only for firm matches.

>TRBJ1-6|TRBV6-5|-
ASAPTGFNSPLH
>TRBJ1-5|TRBV7-8|-
ASSPAYTAINQPQH
>TRBJ1-3|TRBV18|TRBD1
ASSPGQVDSGNTIY
>TRBJ1-5|TRBV5-1|-
ASSLVAGNQPQH
>TRBJ2-2|TRBV9|-
ASSQIASSWGTGELF
>TRBJ2-2|TRBV5-4|-
ASGRLDTNTGELF
>TRBJ2-5|TRBV18|-
ASSPLDSQETQY
>TRBJ2-3|TRBV7-2|TRBD1
ASSRQGSTDTQY
>TRBJ1-5|TRBV4-2|TRBD1
ASSQGGGPGQPQH
>TRBJ2-1|TRBV20-1|-
SASTDEQF
>TRBJ2-7|TRBV9|-
ASSVGVELQAVEQY
>TRBJ2-2|TRBV18|-
ASSPRGPSSGELF
>TRBJ1-2|TRBV27|TRBD1
ASSLQGGGYGYT
>TRBJ1-2|TRBV7-2|TRBD1
ASSLGTGEYGYT
>TRBJ2-7|TRBV6-4|-
ATKTRTENSYEQY
>TRBJ2-7|TRBV7-9|-
ASSPRANSYEQY
>TRBJ2-4|TRBV10-3|TRBD2
AISDQRGDHKNIQY
>TRBJ2-7|TRBV4-2|-
ASSTRPSYEQY
>TRBJ1-2|TRBV6-6|-
ASSGGRTYGYT
>TRBJ2-1|TRBV6-1|-
ASRRLTPYNEQF
>TRBJ2-5|TRBV5-1|-
ASSWSGDQETQY
>TRBJ1-2|TRBV30|TRBD1
AWTPGQGLRGYT
>TRBJ1-2|TRBV10-3|-
AISENPGYGYT
>TRBJ2-2|TRBV7-8|-
ASSPPLYTGELF
>TRBJ2-7|TRBV6-5|-
ASSVGYEQY
>TRBJ2-3|TRBV28|-
ASSSRADTQY
>TRBJ1-4|TRBV6-5|-
ASRAVDSGEKLF
>TRBJ2-3|TRBV5-1|TRBD2
ASSTTSGGTDTQY